This TCR beta chain was recovered during a study of spatial heterogeneity in lung cancer. Between the trimmed V and J ends, which lost 4 bases and 0 bases, there was a span of 13 bases. Germline V CDR1 and CDR2: LGHNA, YNFKEQ. This CDR3 has 16 amino acids. TCRdb reanalysed the 5' RACE reads using MiXCR and keeps one entry per CDR3 protein. The sample has about 82,000 distinct CDR3 sequences, over 9.5% seen once. This clonotype was picked up many times. Described time point: sample taken at primary tumor resection. Whole RNA, which was extracted from tumor, nontumor lung tissue or frozen PBMC, was sequenced without any cell sorting.

The J gene is TRBJ1-3, the V gene TRBV4-2; tentatively, D is TRBD1 (5 bases). The receptor comes from a male donor with early-stage non-small cell lung cancer. The sample consisted of PBMCs, taken at surgery. The DNA for the CDR3 is TGTGCCAGCAGCCCTCATGGGGGAAGCTCTGGAAACACCATATATTTT. Residues: CASSPHGGSSGNTIYF.